This T cell receptor beta chain was captured in a study of T cells in Graves' hyperthyroidism and ophthalmopathy. Germline assignment: CDR1 SGHRS and CDR2 YFSETQ. The ends were cut back, 5 bases at V and 7 bases at J, with 16 bases in the middle. CDR3 size: 15 residues. This clonotype was counted ten times or more. No progression to ophthalmopathy during 18 months of follow-up defined stable disease. TCR beta CDR3 sequences were amplified from RNA transcripts. When the TCR CDR3 underwent first-round RT-PCR, the HTBI primer set was used. MiXCR, run by TCRdb on the multiplex PCR reads, gives a single entry per CDR3 protein. The data show roughly 800,000 distinct CDR3 sequences, over 35% seen once.

The receptor was derived from a man aged 18 to 29 with Graves' hyperthyroidism. This sequence joins TRBV5-1 and TRBJ1-6, with no clear D. Sequencing was done on a sample of blood. In DNA form, the CDR3 reads TGCGCCAGCAGTAAAGACGGAGTCAACAATTCACCCCTCCACTTT. It translates to CASSKDGVNNSPLHF.